This paragraph covers one T cell receptor beta chain sequence. The antigen remains unidentified. One end of the junction does not line up with germline, which may come from a read error. The sample is drawn from a study of blood T cells in healthy people across ages. Study findings and constraints: Strongly correlated with naive T cell percentage was TCR beta diversity. Age brought a roughly linear fall in TCR beta diversity measured per million T cells.

Combining a sample-barcoded 5' primer with a J-beta primer mix, a second PCR ran for about 7 to 11 cycles. Template switching added a 12-random-nucleotide identifier to every cDNA molecule. MiXCR, applied by TCRdb to the 5' RACE reads, yields one record per CDR3 protein. The sample lists 540,000 or so distinct CDR3 sequences; around half were seen once. Total RNA, at least 5.5 micrograms per sample, came from PBMCs. The sequence was obtained from a man older than 75 in good health. The specimen was blood.

In DNA, the CDR3 is TGTGCTAGCAGCCAAGAAGGGAGCTCCCTCTATGGCTACACCTTC. This encodes CASSQEGSSLYGYTF. This sequence joins TRBV3-1 and TRBJ1-2; no definite D call. The germline V gene encodes CDR1 LGHDT and CDR2 YNNKEL (reference sequence). The CDR3 sequence is 15 residues long.